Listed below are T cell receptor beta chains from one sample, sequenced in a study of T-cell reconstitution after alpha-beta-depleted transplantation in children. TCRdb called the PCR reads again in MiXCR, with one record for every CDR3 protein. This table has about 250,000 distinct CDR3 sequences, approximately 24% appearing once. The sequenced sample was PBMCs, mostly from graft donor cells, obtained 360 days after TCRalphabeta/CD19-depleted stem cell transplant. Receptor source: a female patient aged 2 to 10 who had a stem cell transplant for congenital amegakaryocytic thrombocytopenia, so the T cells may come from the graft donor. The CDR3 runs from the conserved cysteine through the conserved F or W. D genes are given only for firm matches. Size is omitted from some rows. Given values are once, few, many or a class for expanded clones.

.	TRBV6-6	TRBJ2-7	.	CASATSFYEQYF
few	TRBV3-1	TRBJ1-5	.	CASSQDFNQPQHF
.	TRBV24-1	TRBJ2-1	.	CATSDLVAGPDNEQFF
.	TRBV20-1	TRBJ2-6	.	CSALGPSGANVLTF
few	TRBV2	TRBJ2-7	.	CASSADRDTQYEQYF
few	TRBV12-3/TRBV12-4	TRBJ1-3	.	CASSPLPGNTIYF
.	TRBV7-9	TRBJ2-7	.	CASSFSQAAYEQYF
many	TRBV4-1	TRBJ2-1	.	CASSQDQREQFF
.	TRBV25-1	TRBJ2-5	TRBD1	CASSEWGRGRETQYF
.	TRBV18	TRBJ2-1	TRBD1	CASSRTVRGQGAREQFF
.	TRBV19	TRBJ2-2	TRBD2	CASMGLAGATKNTGELFF
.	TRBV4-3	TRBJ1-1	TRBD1	CASSLHLRDREAFF
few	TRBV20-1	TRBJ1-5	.	CNARGGSNQPQHF
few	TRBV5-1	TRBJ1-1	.	CASSFSTGMNTEAFF
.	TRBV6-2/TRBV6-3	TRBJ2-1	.	CASNSTATCYNEQFF
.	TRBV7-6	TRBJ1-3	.	CASSKDSARSGNTIYF
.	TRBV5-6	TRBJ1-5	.	CASSLETGGSNQPQHF
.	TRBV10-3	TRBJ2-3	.	CAISELGPADTQYF
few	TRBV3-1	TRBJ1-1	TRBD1	CASSQAFRGRDTEAFF
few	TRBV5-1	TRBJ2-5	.	CASSPFVQQETQYF
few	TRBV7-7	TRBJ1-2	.	CASSRDRTLYGYTF
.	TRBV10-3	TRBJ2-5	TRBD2	CATGPGLAQETQYF
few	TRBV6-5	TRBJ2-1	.	CASSYLGRAFNEQFF
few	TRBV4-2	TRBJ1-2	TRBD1	CASSQVGSGQAHPPYGYTF
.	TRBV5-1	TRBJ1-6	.	CASSPGRYNSPLHF